This T cell receptor beta chain comes out of a study of T-cell memory formation after mild COVID-19. The CDR3 consists of 14 residues. The germline CDR1 and CDR2 sequences are MNHEY and SMNVEV (reference sequence). V was pared by 3 bases and J by 7 bases, with 4 bases of the junction left unmatched. TCRdb analysed the 5' RACE reads with MiXCR anew, one entry per CDR3 protein. The table lists 550,000 to 600,000 distinct CDR3 sequences, approximately 15% of them singletons. The sequenced sample was PBMCs or a T cell subset sorted from them (not recorded which). This clonotype originated in an adult woman who had mild COVID-19 (a few samples of this study predate the infection). Cell type and time point are not known. The chain recombines TRBV27 with TRBJ2-2, with 8 bases fitting TRBD2. CDR3 sequence (DNA): TGTGCCAGCAGTTTTGGCGGGGGGTTCGGGGAGCTGTTTTTT. Encoded protein: CASSFGGGFGELFF.